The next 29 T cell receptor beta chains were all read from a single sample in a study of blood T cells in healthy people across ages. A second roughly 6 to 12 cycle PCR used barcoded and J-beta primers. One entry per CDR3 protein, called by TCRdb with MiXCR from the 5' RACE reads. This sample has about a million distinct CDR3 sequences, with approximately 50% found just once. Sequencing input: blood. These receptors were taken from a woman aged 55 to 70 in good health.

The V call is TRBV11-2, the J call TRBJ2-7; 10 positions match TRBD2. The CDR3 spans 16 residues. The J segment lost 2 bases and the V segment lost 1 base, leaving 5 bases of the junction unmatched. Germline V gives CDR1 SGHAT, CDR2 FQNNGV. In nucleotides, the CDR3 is TGTGCCAGCAGCTTAGGCCCCCTAGCGGGAGCCTACGAGCAGTACTTC. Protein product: CASSLGPLAGAYEQYF. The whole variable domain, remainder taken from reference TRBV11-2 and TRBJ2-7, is EAGVAQSPRYKIIEKRQSVAFWCNPISGHATLYWYQQILGQGPKLLIQFQNNGVVDDSQLPKDRFSAERLKGVDSTLKIQPAKLEDSAVYLCASSLGPLAGAYEQYFGPGTRLTVT.

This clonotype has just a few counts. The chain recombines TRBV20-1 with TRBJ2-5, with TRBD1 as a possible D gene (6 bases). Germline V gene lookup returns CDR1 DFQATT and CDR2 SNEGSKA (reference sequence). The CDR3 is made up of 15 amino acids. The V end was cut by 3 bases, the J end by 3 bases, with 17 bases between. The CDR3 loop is CSARVGGPLEETQYF. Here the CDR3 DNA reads TGCAGTGCTAGGGTTGGGGGCCCTCTTGAAGAGACCCAGTACTTC.

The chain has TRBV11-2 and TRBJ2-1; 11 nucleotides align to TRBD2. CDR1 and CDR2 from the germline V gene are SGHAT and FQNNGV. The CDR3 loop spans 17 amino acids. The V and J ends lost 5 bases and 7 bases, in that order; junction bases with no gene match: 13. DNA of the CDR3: TGTGCCAGCAGCCCAAGTTTGCTAGCGGGAGGTATTAATGAGCAGTTCTTC. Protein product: CASSPSLLAGGINEQFF.

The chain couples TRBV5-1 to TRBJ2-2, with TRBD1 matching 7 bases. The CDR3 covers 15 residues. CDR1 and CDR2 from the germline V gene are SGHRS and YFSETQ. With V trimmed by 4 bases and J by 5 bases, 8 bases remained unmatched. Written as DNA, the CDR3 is TGCGCCAGCAGCAACCGGACAGGTGGGACCGGGGAGCTGTTTTTT. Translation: CASSNRTGGTGELFF.

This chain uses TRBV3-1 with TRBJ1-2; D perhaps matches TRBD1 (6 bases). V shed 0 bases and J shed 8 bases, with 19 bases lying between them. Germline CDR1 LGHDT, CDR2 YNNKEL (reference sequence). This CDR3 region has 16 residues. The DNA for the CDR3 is TGTGCCAGCAGCCAAGATCCTACAGGGACTTCGGGAGGCTACACCTTC. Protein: CASSQDPTGTSGGYTF.

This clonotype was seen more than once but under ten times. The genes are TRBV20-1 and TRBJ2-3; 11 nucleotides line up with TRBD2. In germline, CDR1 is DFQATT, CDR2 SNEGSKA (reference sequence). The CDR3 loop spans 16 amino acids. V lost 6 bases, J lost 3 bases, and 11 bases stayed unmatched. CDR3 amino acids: CSAAWGLAAVTDTQYF. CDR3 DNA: TGCAGTGCCGCATGGGGACTAGCGGCTGTAACAGATACGCAGTATTTT.

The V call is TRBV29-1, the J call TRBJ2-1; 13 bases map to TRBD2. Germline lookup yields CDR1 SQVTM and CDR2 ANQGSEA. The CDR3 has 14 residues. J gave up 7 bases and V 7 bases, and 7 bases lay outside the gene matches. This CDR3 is CSAQLAGGLNEQFF. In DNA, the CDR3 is TGCAGCGCCCAACTAGCGGGAGGGCTGAATGAGCAGTTCTTC.

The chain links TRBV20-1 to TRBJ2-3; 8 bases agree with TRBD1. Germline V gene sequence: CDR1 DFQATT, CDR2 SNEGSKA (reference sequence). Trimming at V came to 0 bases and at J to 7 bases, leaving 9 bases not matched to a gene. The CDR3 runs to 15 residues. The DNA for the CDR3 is TGCAGTGCTAGAGAGCCGACAGGGGTGAAGAATACGCAGTATTTT. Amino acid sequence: CSAREPTGVKNTQYF.

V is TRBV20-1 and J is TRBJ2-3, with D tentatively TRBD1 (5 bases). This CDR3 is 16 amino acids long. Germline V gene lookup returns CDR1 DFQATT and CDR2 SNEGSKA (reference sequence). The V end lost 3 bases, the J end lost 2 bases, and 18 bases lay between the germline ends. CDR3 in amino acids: CSARVRADFDTDTQYF. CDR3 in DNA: TGCAGTGCTAGGGTCAGGGCAGATTTCGACACAGATACGCAGTATTTT.

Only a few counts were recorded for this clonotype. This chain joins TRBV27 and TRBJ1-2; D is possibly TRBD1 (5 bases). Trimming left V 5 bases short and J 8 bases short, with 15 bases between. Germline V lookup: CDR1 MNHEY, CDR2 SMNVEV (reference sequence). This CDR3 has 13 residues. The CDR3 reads CASSRGPIGGYTF. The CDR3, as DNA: TGTGCCAGCAGTAGGGGACCTATAGGCGGCTACACCTTC.

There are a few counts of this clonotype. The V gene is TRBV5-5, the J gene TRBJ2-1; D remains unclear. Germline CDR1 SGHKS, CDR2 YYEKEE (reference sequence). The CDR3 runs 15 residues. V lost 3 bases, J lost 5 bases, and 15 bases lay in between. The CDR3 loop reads CASSSRLGRDNEQFF. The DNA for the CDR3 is TGTGCCAGCAGCTCCCGACTCGGCCGCGACAATGAGCAGTTCTTC.

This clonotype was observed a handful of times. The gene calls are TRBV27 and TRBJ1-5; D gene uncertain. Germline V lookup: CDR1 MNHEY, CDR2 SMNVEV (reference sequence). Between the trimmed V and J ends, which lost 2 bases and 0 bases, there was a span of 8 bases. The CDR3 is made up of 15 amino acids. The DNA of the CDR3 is TGTGCCAGCAGTTTAGAGTGGGGTAGCAATCAGCCCCAGCATTTT. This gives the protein CASSLEWGSNQPQHF.

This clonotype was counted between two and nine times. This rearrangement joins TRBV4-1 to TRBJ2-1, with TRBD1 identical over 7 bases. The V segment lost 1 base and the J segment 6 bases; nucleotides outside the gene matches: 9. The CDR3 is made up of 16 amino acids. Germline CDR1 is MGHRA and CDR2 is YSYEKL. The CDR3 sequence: CASSQAEGARFNEQFF. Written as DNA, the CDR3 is TGCGCCAGCAGCCAAGCAGAGGGGGCGCGGTTCAATGAGCAGTTCTTC.

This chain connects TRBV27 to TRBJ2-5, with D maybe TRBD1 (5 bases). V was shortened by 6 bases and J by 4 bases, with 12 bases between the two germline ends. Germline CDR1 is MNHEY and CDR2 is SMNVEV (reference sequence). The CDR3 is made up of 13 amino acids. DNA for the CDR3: TGTGCCAGCAGCCTCCGGCAGGGAGAGACCCAGTACTTC. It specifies CASSLRQGETQYF.

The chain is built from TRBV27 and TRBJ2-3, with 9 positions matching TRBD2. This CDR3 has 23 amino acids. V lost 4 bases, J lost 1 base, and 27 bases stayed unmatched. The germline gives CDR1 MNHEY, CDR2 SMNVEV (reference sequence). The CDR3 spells CASSWKGRRLSSGKSLGTDTQYF. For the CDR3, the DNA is TGTGCCAGCAGTTGGAAAGGGAGAAGGCTATCTAGCGGGAAAAGTTTGGGCACAGATACGCAGTATTTT.

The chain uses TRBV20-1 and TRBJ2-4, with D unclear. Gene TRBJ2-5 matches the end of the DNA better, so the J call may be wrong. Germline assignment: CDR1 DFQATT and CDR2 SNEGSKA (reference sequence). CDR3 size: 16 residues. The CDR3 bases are TGCAGTGCTAGAAGGCTCTCGGCCACGTATGGGGAGACCCAGTACTTC. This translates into CSARRLSATYGETQYF.

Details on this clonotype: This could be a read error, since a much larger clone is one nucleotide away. This CDR3 reads CASSNQAYEQYF. The CDR3 nucleotides are TGTGCCAGCAGCAACCAGGCCTACGAGCAGTACTTC. V and J are TRBV27 and TRBJ2-7, with no clear D. The CDR3 is 12 residues long. Germline-derived CDR1 and CDR2 are MNHEY and SMNVEV (reference sequence). The ends were cut back, 6 bases at V and 2 bases at J, with 8 bases in the middle.

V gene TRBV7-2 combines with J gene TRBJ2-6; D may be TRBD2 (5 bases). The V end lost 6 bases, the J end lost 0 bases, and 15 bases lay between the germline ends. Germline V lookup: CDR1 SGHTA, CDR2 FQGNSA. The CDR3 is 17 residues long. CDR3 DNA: TGTGCCAGCAGGCCCGGACGGACTTTCTCTGGGGCCAACGTCCTGACTTTC. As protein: CASRPGRTFSGANVLTF.

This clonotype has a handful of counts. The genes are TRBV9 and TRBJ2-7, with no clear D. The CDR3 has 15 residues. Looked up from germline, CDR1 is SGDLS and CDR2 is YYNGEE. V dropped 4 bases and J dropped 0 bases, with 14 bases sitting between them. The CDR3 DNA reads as TGTGCCAGCAGCCCCCAGATGGGTACCTCCTACGAGCAGTACTTC. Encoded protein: CASSPQMGTSYEQYF.

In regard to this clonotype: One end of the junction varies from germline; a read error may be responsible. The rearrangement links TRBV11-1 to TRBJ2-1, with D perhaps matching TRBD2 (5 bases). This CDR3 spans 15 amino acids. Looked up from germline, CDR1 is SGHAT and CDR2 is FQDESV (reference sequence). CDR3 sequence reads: CASSWERDFYNEQFF. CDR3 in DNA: TGTGCCAGCAGCTGGGAGCGAGATTTCTACAATGAACAGTTCTTC.

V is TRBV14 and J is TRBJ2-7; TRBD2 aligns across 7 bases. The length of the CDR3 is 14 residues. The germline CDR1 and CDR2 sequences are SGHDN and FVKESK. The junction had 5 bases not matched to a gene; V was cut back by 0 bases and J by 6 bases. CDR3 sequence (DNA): TGTGCCAGCAGCCAAGAGCTCCAGCGGGGCGAGCAGTACTTC. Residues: CASSQELQRGEQYF.

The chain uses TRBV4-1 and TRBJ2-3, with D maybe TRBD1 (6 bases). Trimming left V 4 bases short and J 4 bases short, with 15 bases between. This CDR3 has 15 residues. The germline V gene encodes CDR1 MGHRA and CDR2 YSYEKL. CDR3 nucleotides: TGCGCCAGCAGCCCACATGGACAGCAGGCAGATACGCAGTATTTT. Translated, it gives CASSPHGQQADTQYF.

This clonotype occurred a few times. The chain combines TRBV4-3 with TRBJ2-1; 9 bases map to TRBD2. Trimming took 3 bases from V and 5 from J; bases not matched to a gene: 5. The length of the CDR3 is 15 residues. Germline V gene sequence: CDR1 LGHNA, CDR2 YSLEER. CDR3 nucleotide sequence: TGCGCCAGCAGCCACTTAGCGGGAGCAAACAATGAGCAGTTCTTC. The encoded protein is CASSHLAGANNEQFF.

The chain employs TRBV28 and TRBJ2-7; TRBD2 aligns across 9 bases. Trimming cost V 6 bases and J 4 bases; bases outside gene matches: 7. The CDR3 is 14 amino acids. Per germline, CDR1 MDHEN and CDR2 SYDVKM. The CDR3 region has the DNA TGTGCCAGCAGCGTAGCGGGGGAGAGTTACGAGCAGTACTTC. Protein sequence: CASSVAGESYEQYF.

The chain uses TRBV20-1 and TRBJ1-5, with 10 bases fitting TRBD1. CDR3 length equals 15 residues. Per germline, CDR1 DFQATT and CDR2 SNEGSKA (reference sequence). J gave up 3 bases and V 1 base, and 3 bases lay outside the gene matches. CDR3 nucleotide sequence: TGCAGTGCTAGAGTGCGACAGGGGGCCAATCAGCCCCAGCATTTT. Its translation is CSARVRQGANQPQHF.

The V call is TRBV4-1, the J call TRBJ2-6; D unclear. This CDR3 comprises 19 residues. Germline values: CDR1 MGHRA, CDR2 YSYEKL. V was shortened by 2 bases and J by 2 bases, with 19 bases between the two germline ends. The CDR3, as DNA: TGCGCCAGCAGCCAACGAGGATACCCACAAGCCCCTGGGGCCAACGTCCTGACTTTC. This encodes CASSQRGYPQAPGANVLTF.

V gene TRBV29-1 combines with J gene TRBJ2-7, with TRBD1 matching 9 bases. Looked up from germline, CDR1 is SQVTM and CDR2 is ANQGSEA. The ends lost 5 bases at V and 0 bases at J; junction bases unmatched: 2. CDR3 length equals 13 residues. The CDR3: CSVLDRGSYEQYF. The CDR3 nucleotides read TGCAGCGTTCTGGACAGGGGCTCCTACGAGCAGTACTTC.

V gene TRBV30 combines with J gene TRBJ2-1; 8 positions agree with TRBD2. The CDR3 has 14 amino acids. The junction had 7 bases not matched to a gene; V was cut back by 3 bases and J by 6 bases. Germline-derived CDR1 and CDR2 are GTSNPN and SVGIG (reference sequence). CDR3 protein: CAWRHLLAGNEQFF. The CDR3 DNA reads TGTGCCTGGAGACATCTGCTAGCGGGCAATGAGCAGTTCTTC. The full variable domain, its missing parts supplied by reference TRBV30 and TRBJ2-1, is SQTIHQWPATLVQPVGSPLSLECTVEGTSNPNLYWYRQAAGRGLQLLFYSVGIGQISSEVPQNLSASRPQDRQFILSSKKLLLSDSGFYLCAWRHLLAGNEQFFGPGTRLTVL.

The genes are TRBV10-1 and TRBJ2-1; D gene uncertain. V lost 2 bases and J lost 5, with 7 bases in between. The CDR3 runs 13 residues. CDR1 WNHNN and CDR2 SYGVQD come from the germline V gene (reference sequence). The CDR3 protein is CASSEGRHNEQFF. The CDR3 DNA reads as TGCGCCAGCAGTGAGGGAAGACACAATGAGCAGTTCTTC.